Shown below are 25 T cell receptor beta chains from a single sample sequenced in a study of blood T cell repertoires in COVID-19. Generated by immunoSEQ multiplex PCR, the TCRdb table keeps only in-frame clones and is missing some. This table holds 60,000 to 80,000 clones, 84% found once. Sequenced sample: peripheral blood. These receptors originate from a man in his forties or fifties with active COVID-19.

This chain links TRBV27 with TRBJ2-1; the D gene is possibly TRBD2 (7 bases). The CDR3 extends over 17 amino acids. In germline, CDR1 is MNHEY, CDR2 SMNVEV (reference sequence). Between the trimmed V and J ends, which lost 6 bases and 6 bases, there was a span of 24 bases. The CDR3 DNA reads TGTGCCAGCAGAGATACAGGGAGGGTAGCTTGGGGCAATGAGCAGTTCTTC. Its protein product is CASRDTGRVAWGNEQFF.

The chain couples TRBV10-2 to TRBJ1-5; 7 nucleotides match TRBD1. The CDR3 loop spans 15 amino acids. Unmatched junction bases numbered 8, after V lost 8 bases and J lost 1 base. Looked up from germline, CDR1 is WSHSY and CDR2 is SAAADI. CDR3 bases: TGCGCCAGCCGCGAGTCGGACAGGAGCAATCAGCCCCAGCATTTT. Translated: CASRESDRSNQPQHF.

The genes are TRBV18 and TRBJ1-1; tentatively, D is TRBD1 (6 bases). Germline loops: CDR1 KGHSH, CDR2 LQKENI. This CDR3 spans 14 amino acids. Trimming left V 3 bases short and J 0 bases short, with 8 bases between. The CDR3 protein is CASSPRGMNTEAFF. DNA of the CDR3: TGTGCCAGCTCACCCAGGGGAATGAACACTGAAGCTTTCTTT.

This clone was seen only once. J is TRBJ1-2 and V is TRBV27; D is unresolved. This CDR3 comprises 13 residues. V was trimmed by 4 bases and J by 1 base, leaving 7 bases between them. The germline V gene encodes CDR1 MNHEY and CDR2 SMNVEV (reference sequence). The CDR3 sequence: CASSSRLNYGYTF. The DNA of the CDR3 is TGTGCCAGCAGTTCGCGGCTTAACTATGGCTACACCTTC.

This sequence joins TRBV25-1 and TRBJ1-2; weak D call: TRBD1 (5 bases). This CDR3 region has 13 residues. Germline values: CDR1 MGHDK, CDR2 SYGVNS. V lost 3 bases and J lost 4, with 9 bases in between. In DNA, the CDR3 is TGTGCCAGCAGTGATCCGACAGTCTATGGCTACACCTTC. This translates into CASSDPTVYGYTF.

The J gene is TRBJ2-7, the V gene TRBV6-6; the match to TRBD2 covers 8 bases. In germline, CDR1 is MNHNY, CDR2 SVGAGI (reference sequence). Unmatched junction bases numbered 13, after V lost 9 bases and J lost 0 bases. The CDR3 spans 16 residues. CDR3 sequence: CASLFVGGRSSYEQYF. CDR3 DNA sequence: TGTGCCAGTCTTTTCGTAGGCGGGAGGAGCTCCTACGAGCAGTACTTC.

This chain links TRBV11-2 with TRBJ1-6; D is possibly TRBD1 (5 bases). Germline V lookup: CDR1 SGHAT, CDR2 FQNNGV. Trimming cost V 0 bases and J 2 bases, with 5 bases left between them. The CDR3 sequence is 15 residues long. In nucleotides, the CDR3 is TGTGCCAGCAGCTTAGACAGGGCCTATAATTCACCCCTCCACTTT. The encoded protein is CASSLDRAYNSPLHF.

In nucleotides, the CDR3 is TGTGCCATCAGTGAAAGGGGTTTTGGAAATTCACCCCTCCACTTT. Its translation: CAISERGFGNSPLHF. The chain employs TRBV10-3 and TRBJ1-6; weak D call: TRBD1 (5 bases). The CDR3 consists of 15 residues. Germline CDR1 and CDR2: ENHRY and SYGVKD. The V end lost 3 bases, the J end lost 7 bases, and 13 bases lay between the germline ends.

This clone was seen a single time. The same CDR3 is also encoded by other DNA sequences in this sample. The J gene is TRBJ2-3, the V gene TRBV5-1; D remains unclear. This CDR3 has 13 residues. The germline CDR1 and CDR2 sequences are SGHRS and YFSETQ. V lost 3 bases to trimming and J lost 2 bases, with 7 bases between them. The CDR3 spells CASSSSPTDTQYF. Written as DNA, the CDR3 is TGCGCCAGCAGCTCGAGCCCCACAGATACGCAGTATTTT.

The chain combines TRBV11-2 with TRBJ2-3; 8 bases are shared with TRBD1. The CDR3 spans 15 residues. CDR1 is SGHAT and CDR2 is FQNNGV in the germline V gene. Trimming at V came to 7 bases and at J to 2 bases, leaving 8 bases not matched to a gene. The DNA for the CDR3 is TGTGCCAGCATCTGGACAGGGTCTAACACAGATACGCAGTATTTT. This codes for CASIWTGSNTDTQYF.

This clone was observed a few times. This chain uses TRBV29-1 with TRBJ2-1, with 11 positions matching TRBD2. J was trimmed by 0 bases and V by 7 bases; bases with no gene match: 5. This CDR3 has 15 amino acids. Germline V lookup: CDR1 SQVTM, CDR2 ANQGSEA. The CDR3 here is CSATSGSTSYNEQFF. The CDR3 DNA follows: TGCAGCGCCACTAGCGGGAGTACCTCCTACAATGAGCAGTTCTTC.

The chain carries TRBV28 and TRBJ1-2, with no clear D. Per the germline V gene, CDR1 is MDHEN and CDR2 is SYDVKM. Trimming removed 4 bases at V and 8 bases at J, with 17 bases between. The CDR3 spans 14 residues. In DNA form, the CDR3 reads TGTGCCAGCAGTTCCCCGCAGGTCGGTTGGGGCTACACCTTC. Translation gives CASSSPQVGWGYTF.

CDR3 sequence: CASSAGTGELYTF. CDR3 bases: TGCGCCAGCAGCGCTGGGACAGGGGAGCTCTACACCTTC. The chain links TRBV5-1 to TRBJ1-2, with 10 nucleotides matching TRBD1. Germline-derived CDR1 and CDR2 are SGHRS and YFSETQ. This CDR3 spans 13 amino acids. Trimming took 4 bases from V and 10 from J; bases not matched to a gene: 7.

CDR3 in amino acids: CASSPLAGGIEQYF. The CDR3 DNA sequence: TGTGCCAGCAGCCCACTAGCGGGAGGAATCGAGCAGTACTTC. J is TRBJ2-7 and V is TRBV3-1 (or the pseudogene TRBV3-2), with 12 bases lining up with TRBD2. Trimming at V came to 4 bases and at J to 6 bases, leaving 4 bases not matched to a gene. The CDR3 extends over 14 amino acids. In germline, CDR1 is LGHDT, CDR2 YNNKEL (reference sequence).

V usage is TRBV14 and J usage is TRBJ1-1; D is possibly TRBD1 (5 bases). Trimming removed 0 bases from V and 8 bases from J, with 13 bases in between. The germline V gene has CDR1 SGHDN and CDR2 FVKESK. The CDR3 has 14 residues. The CDR3 DNA follows: TGTGCCAGCAGCCAAGAGGGGGGTCTCCGAGAAGCTTTCTTT. Its protein product is CASSQEGGLREAFF.

The CDR3 sequence is CASSFPNSPLHF. The CDR3 nucleotides are TGTGCCAGCAGCTTTCCGAATTCACCCCTCCACTTT. This chain connects TRBV7-9 to TRBJ1-6; D call uncertain. CDR3 size: 12 residues. The germline gives CDR1 SEHNR, CDR2 FQNEAQ (reference sequence). Trimming removed 3 bases at V and 7 bases at J, with 4 bases between.

The sample holds a few counts of this clone. The gene calls are TRBV4-2 and TRBJ1-5; D is unresolved. The CDR3 contains 19 residues. V lost 3 bases and J 0 bases, leaving 21 bases between the germline ends. Germline V CDR1 and CDR2: LGHNA, YNFKEQ. CDR3 nucleotides: TGTGCCAGCAGCCACGACATTAAATCGCAACCTTATAGCAATCAGCCCCAGCATTTT. Translating it yields CASSHDIKSQPYSNQPQHF.

The chain employs TRBV27 and TRBJ2-7, with 8 nucleotides matching TRBD1. Germline assignment: CDR1 MNHEY and CDR2 SMNVEV (reference sequence). J was trimmed by 2 bases and V by 9 bases; bases with no gene match: 15. CDR3 size: 16 residues. For the CDR3, the DNA is TGTGCCAGTAGCCCCCTCGGGACAGGACGAGCCTACGAGCAGTACTTC. Amino acid sequence: CASSPLGTGRAYEQYF.

The chain employs TRBV12-3 or TRBV12-4 and TRBJ1-1, with 7 nucleotides matching TRBD1. V trimming: 3 bases; J trimming: 8 bases; junction bases outside the gene matches: 6. CDR3 size: 13 residues. The CDR3 spells CASSFRDSQEAFF. The CDR3 DNA follows: TGTGCCAGCAGTTTTCGGGACAGTCAAGAAGCTTTCTTT.

The CDR3 DNA reads as TGTGCCAGCAGCCAAGTACTTAACAGGGGCGTAAACACCGGGGAGCTGTTTTTT. It specifies CASSQVLNRGVNTGELFF. The chain carries TRBV14 and TRBJ2-2; 7 bases are shared with TRBD1. With V trimmed by 1 base and J by 2 bases, 10 bases remained unmatched. The CDR3 is made up of 18 amino acids. Germline CDR1 and CDR2: SGHDN and FVKESK.

The chain is built from TRBV20-1 and TRBJ2-7; TRBD2 aligns across 11 bases. The germline gives CDR1 DFQATT, CDR2 SNEGSKA (reference sequence). Trimming at V came to 3 bases and at J to 3 bases, leaving 4 bases not matched to a gene. CDR3 length: 14 residues. The CDR3 loop is CSASTTSGNYEQYF. Here the CDR3 DNA reads TGCAGTGCTAGTACGACTAGCGGGAACTACGAGCAGTACTTC.

The chain uses TRBV5-1 and TRBJ1-2; D possibly corresponds to TRBD1 (6 bases). The CDR3 totals 13 residues. CDR1 and CDR2 (germline): SGHRS, YFSETQ. V lost 0 bases to trimming and J lost 8 bases, with 11 bases between them. Written as DNA, the CDR3 is TGCGCCAGCAGCTTGGCCGGGGGGCAAGGCTACACCTTC. It yields the protein CASSLAGGQGYTF.

The V gene is TRBV19, the J gene TRBJ1-2; 8 bases are shared with TRBD1. V dropped 6 bases and J dropped 8; count of bases not matched to a gene: 14. This CDR3 comprises 15 residues. Germline V CDR1 and CDR2: LNHDA, SQIVND (reference sequence). The CDR3 DNA reads as TGTGCCAGTAGGACCGCACAGACAGGGGCAGACGGCTACACCTTC. This sequence encodes CASRTAQTGADGYTF. Based on the CDR3 plus reference TRBV19 and TRBJ1-2, the full variable domain is DGGITQSPKYLFRKEGQNVTLSCEQNLNHDAMYWYRQDPGQGLRLIYYSQIVNDFQKGDIAEGYSVSREKKESFPLTVTSAQKNPTAFYLCASRTAQTGADGYTFGSGTRLTVV.

The V and J genes are TRBV2 and TRBJ1-4; D is ambiguous. Trimming stripped 4 bases from V and 4 bases from J, with 10 bases between. The CDR3 consists of 14 residues. The V gene's germline CDR1 is SNHLY and CDR2 FYNNEI. The CDR3 bases are TGTGCCAGCAGTGGAAGGACTGGTAATGAAAAACTGTTTTTT. It is translated as CASSGRTGNEKLFF.

The J gene is TRBJ2-7, the V gene TRBV3-1 (or the pseudogene TRBV3-2), with TRBD1 matching over 8 bases. With V trimmed by 2 bases and J by 6 bases, 3 bases remained unmatched. Germline V gene lookup returns CDR1 LGHDT and CDR2 YNNKEL (reference sequence). This CDR3 has 13 amino acids. The DNA for the CDR3 is TGTGCCAGCAGCCAACCGGGACAGGCCGAGCAGTACTTC. It specifies CASSQPGQAEQYF.